This passage covers 22 T cell receptor beta chains from one sample sequenced in a study of blood T cell repertoires in COVID-19. The repertoire was sequenced with immunoSEQ multiplex PCR; TCRdb's copy has only in-frame clones and lacks some. The sample yields 170,000 or so clones, 65% to 85% seen once. Sequencing was carried out using peripheral blood. The receptors originated from a woman aged 55-70 years with acute or convalescent COVID-19.

V is TRBV20-1 and J is TRBJ2-7, with 7 positions matching TRBD1. This CDR3 has 13 amino acids. Trimming took 3 bases from V and 3 from J; bases not matched to a gene: 5. Germline values: CDR1 DFQATT, CDR2 SNEGSKA (reference sequence). The CDR3 DNA is TGCAGTGCTAGTGAGACAGGGTTCTACGAGCAGTACTTC. Amino acids: CSASETGFYEQYF.

The rearrangement joins TRBV5-1 to TRBJ2-3, with D tentatively TRBD1 (6 bases). This CDR3 region has 15 residues. Looked up from germline, CDR1 is SGHRS and CDR2 is YFSETQ. Trimming removed 3 bases from V and 2 bases from J, with 13 bases in between. CDR3: CASSWTARNTDTQYF. The CDR3, as DNA: TGCGCCAGCAGCTGGACAGCTAGGAACACAGATACGCAGTATTTT.

The chain joins TRBV28 to TRBJ2-1; D perhaps matches TRBD1 (5 bases). CDR1 and CDR2 from the germline V gene are MDHEN and SYDVKM. The V end lost 10 bases, the J end lost 8 bases, and 12 bases lay between the germline ends. The CDR3 is made up of 11 amino acids. The CDR3 here is CATRVRHEQFF. The CDR3 DNA sequence: TGTGCCACCAGGGTCAGGCATGAGCAGTTCTTC. The full variable domain, its missing parts supplied by reference TRBV28 and TRBJ2-1, is DVKVTQSSRYLVKRTGEKVFLECVQDMDHENMFWYRQDPGLGLRLIYFSYDVKMKEKGDIPEGYSVSREKKERFSLILESASTNQTSMYLCATRVRHEQFFGPGTRLTVL.

The gene calls are TRBV6-5 and TRBJ2-1; the match to TRBD1 covers 8 bases. Germline values: CDR1 MNHEY, CDR2 SVGAGI. CDR3 size: 15 residues. The V gene end was trimmed by 6 bases and the J gene end by 6 bases; junction bases not matched to a gene: 10. Here the CDR3 DNA reads TGTGCCAGCAGCCGAGGACAGGGTACCTCCAATGAGCAGTTCTTC. Amino acid sequence: CASSRGQGTSNEQFF.

The rearrangement links TRBV4-3 to TRBJ1-4; D is perhaps TRBD1 (5 bases). Germline V gives CDR1 LGHNA, CDR2 YSLEER. The CDR3 sequence is 14 residues long. V was trimmed by 4 bases and J by 3 bases, leaving 9 bases between them. The CDR3 DNA reads TGCGCCAGCAGCCTTACAGGTTCTAATGAAAAACTGTTTTTT. This sequence encodes CASSLTGSNEKLFF.

The V and J genes are TRBV4-3 and TRBJ2-7, with 8 positions matching TRBD1. The germline V gene encodes CDR1 LGHNA and CDR2 YSLEER. This CDR3 comprises 15 residues. Trimming took 4 bases from V and 2 from J; bases not matched to a gene: 7. CDR3 protein: CASSLGQGTTYEQYF. CDR3 in DNA: TGCGCCAGCAGCCTTGGACAGGGTACAACCTACGAGCAGTACTTC.

The chain employs TRBV10-1 and TRBJ2-7; a weak D match, TRBD1 (7 bases). The V gene's germline CDR1 is WNHNN and CDR2 SYGVQD (reference sequence). The CDR3 is 16 amino acids. V gave up 0 bases and J gave up 3 bases, with 15 bases separating them. CDR3 sequence (DNA): TGCGCCAGCAGTGAGTCGCGAGCAGGGGGAGGCTACGAGCAGTACTTC. It translates to CASSESRAGGGYEQYF.

The V gene is TRBV7-2, the J gene TRBJ1-5; 10 nucleotides match TRBD1. This CDR3 has 16 residues. From germline, CDR1 is SGHTA and CDR2 FQGNSA. The V segment lost 1 base and the J segment 3 bases; nucleotides outside the gene matches: 3. The CDR3 spells CASSLVTGGSNQPQHF. The CDR3 nucleotides are TGTGCCAGCAGCTTAGTGACAGGGGGCTCCAATCAGCCCCAGCATTTT.

This chain joins TRBV10-3 and TRBJ2-5, with a possible D match to TRBD1 (5 bases). CDR1 and CDR2 (germline): ENHRY, SYGVKD. CDR3 length: 14 residues. V was shortened by 5 bases and J by 4 bases, with 14 bases between the two germline ends. This CDR3 reads CAISPSQQGETQYF. CDR3 nucleotides: TGTGCCATCAGTCCTTCACAGCAGGGAGAGACCCAGTACTTC.

The rearrangement links TRBV7-8 to TRBJ2-7, with TRBD1 identical over 9 bases. This CDR3 has 16 amino acids. Looked up from germline, CDR1 is SGHVS and CDR2 is FQNEAQ. V lost 2 bases to trimming and J lost 3 bases; unmatched junction nucleotides: 8. The CDR3 loop is CASSLFGGTGNYEQYF. Written as DNA, the CDR3 is TGTGCCAGCAGCTTATTTGGCGGGACAGGGAACTACGAGCAGTACTTC.

The rearrangement uses TRBV20-1 and TRBJ1-1; D perhaps matches TRBD1 (6 bases). Germline-derived CDR1 and CDR2 are DFQATT and SNEGSKA (reference sequence). The V and J ends lost 3 bases and 0 bases respectively, with 11 bases between them. The CDR3 is made up of 14 amino acids. The CDR3: CSASRGGMNTEAFF. The CDR3 region has the DNA TGCAGTGCTAGTAGGGGGGGCATGAACACTGAAGCTTTCTTT.

J is TRBJ2-6 and V is TRBV7-9, with D unclear. V was clipped by 5 bases and J by 0 bases, with 11 bases between them. The CDR3 contains 16 residues. CDR1 and CDR2 from the germline V gene are SEHNR and FQNEAQ (reference sequence). The CDR3 loop is CASSPRGISGANVLTF. The CDR3 bases are TGTGCCAGCAGCCCAAGAGGTATCTCTGGGGCCAACGTCCTGACTTTC.

The chain is built from TRBV7-2 and TRBJ1-5, with TRBD1 matching over 7 bases. Germline loops: CDR1 SGHTA, CDR2 FQGNSA. The CDR3 totals 14 residues. J gave up 5 bases and V 5 bases, and 6 bases lay outside the gene matches. CDR3 sequence (DNA): TGTGCCAGCAGCCCTAGACAGGGCTATCAGCCCCAGCATTTT. The encoded protein is CASSPRQGYQPQHF.

This chain uses TRBV5-6 with TRBJ2-4; D call uncertain. Germline V gene sequence: CDR1 SGHDT, CDR2 YYEEEE. CDR3 size: 15 residues. The V end was cut by 1 base, the J end by 4 bases, with 12 bases between. CDR3 bases: TGTGCCAGCAGCTTGTATAGCCCGGAAAAAAACATTCAGTACTTC. This gives the protein CASSLYSPEKNIQYF.

This chain connects TRBV30 to TRBJ1-5; maybe TRBD1 (6 bases). V dropped 3 bases and J dropped 2 bases, with 11 bases sitting between them. The CDR3 runs to 14 residues. CDR1 GTSNPN and CDR2 SVGIG come from the germline V gene (reference sequence). The chain's CDR3 is CAWSRGGGNQPQHF. Here the CDR3 DNA reads TGTGCCTGGAGCCGAGGGGGAGGCAATCAGCCCCAGCATTTT.

This clone was seen a single time. The rearrangement uses TRBV7-9 and TRBJ1-2; a possible D gene is TRBD1 (5 bases). Trimming cost V 4 bases and J 4 bases, with 16 bases left between them. Germline lookup yields CDR1 SEHNR and CDR2 FQNEAQ (reference sequence). The CDR3 runs to 15 residues. The CDR3 sequence: CASSYRTPELYGYTF. The CDR3, as DNA: TGTGCCAGCAGCTACCGGACACCCGAGCTCTATGGCTACACCTTC.

The chain couples TRBV24-1 to TRBJ2-1; a weak D match, TRBD2 (6 bases). Trimming took off 7 bases at V and 1 base at J, with 13 bases between the two ends. Looked up from germline, CDR1 is KGHDR and CDR2 is SFDVKD. This CDR3 comprises 15 residues. The DNA for the CDR3 is TGTGCCACCAGCGCCTCGGGGGAGTCCTACAATGAGCAGTTCTTC. Translating gives CATSASGESYNEQFF.

This CDR3 reads CASSYTGLNTEAFF. Written as DNA, the CDR3 is TGTGCCAGCAGTTACACAGGGCTGAACACTGAAGCTTTCTTT. The V gene is TRBV6-6, the J gene TRBJ1-1; a weak D match, TRBD1 (6 bases). The CDR3 sequence is 14 residues long. Germline V CDR1 and CDR2: MNHNY, SVGAGI (reference sequence). V shed 2 bases and J shed 0 bases, with 7 bases lying between them.

V gene TRBV5-1 combines with J gene TRBJ1-2, with unresolved D. This CDR3 comprises 14 residues. Per the germline V gene, CDR1 is SGHRS and CDR2 is YFSETQ. The V and J ends lost 0 bases and 4 bases respectively, with 10 bases between them. The CDR3 region is CASSLVAGTYGYTF. The CDR3, as DNA: TGCGCCAGCAGCTTGGTGGCAGGAACCTATGGCTACACCTTC.

The rearrangement joins TRBV5-1 to TRBJ2-3; a possible D gene is TRBD1 (6 bases). The CDR3 runs to 15 residues. Trimming took 2 bases from V and 1 from J, leaving 11 bases between them. The germline CDR1 and CDR2 sequences are SGHRS and YFSETQ. The CDR3 region is CASSLGEGGTDTQYF. In DNA form, the CDR3 reads TGCGCCAGCAGCTTAGGTGAGGGGGGCACAGATACGCAGTATTTT.

V gene TRBV15 combines with J gene TRBJ1-5; 7 bases are a match to TRBD1. The germline CDR1 and CDR2 sequences are LNHNV and YYDKDF (reference sequence). This CDR3 contains 15 residues. Losses at the gene ends were 1 base for V and 7 bases for J; bases not matched to a gene: 7. The CDR3 DNA is TGTGCCACCAGCAGAGGGACAGGCCCCCAACAGCCCCAGCATTTT. Translation gives CATSRGTGPQQPQHF.

The gene calls are TRBV24-1 and TRBJ2-3; 8 nucleotides agree with TRBD2. Germline V lookup: CDR1 KGHDR, CDR2 SFDVKD. The trim removed 9 bases at V and 2 bases at J, leaving 6 bases unmatched. CDR3 length equals 14 residues. In nucleotides, the CDR3 is TGTGCCACCCGAAGCGGGGGAGCCACAGATACGCAGTATTTT. This translates into CATRSGGATDTQYF.